Sequencing of this TCR beta chain was carried out in a study of blood T cell repertoires in COVID-19. TCRdb's table, derived via immunoSEQ multiplex PCR, lists solely in-frame clones and lacks some. The sample consists of some 190,000 clones, 70% to 80% of them appearing once. This clonotype was obtained from a man aged 60 to 69 who had been exposed to COVID-19. Sequencing was done on a sample of PBMCs or T cells enriched from blood (not recorded which).

CDR3 nucleotide sequence: TGCAGCGTTGAAGGGACTAGCGGTTACAATGAGCAGTTCTTC. It yields the protein CSVEGTSGYNEQFF. The chain joins TRBV29-1 to TRBJ2-1; 10 bases agree with TRBD2. The germline gives CDR1 SQVTM, CDR2 ANQGSEA. There are 14 residues in the CDR3. The junction had 1 base not matched to a gene; V was cut back by 1 base and J by 4 bases.